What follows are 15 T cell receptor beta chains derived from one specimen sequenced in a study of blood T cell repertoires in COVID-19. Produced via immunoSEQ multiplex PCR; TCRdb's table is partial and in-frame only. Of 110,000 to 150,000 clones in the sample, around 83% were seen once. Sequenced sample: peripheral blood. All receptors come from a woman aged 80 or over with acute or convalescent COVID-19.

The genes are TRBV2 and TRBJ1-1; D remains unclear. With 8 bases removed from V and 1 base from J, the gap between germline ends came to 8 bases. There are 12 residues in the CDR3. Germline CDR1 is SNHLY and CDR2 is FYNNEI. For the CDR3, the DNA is TGTGCCAGCCAGTATACGAACACTGAAGCTTTCTTT. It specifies CASQYTNTEAFF.

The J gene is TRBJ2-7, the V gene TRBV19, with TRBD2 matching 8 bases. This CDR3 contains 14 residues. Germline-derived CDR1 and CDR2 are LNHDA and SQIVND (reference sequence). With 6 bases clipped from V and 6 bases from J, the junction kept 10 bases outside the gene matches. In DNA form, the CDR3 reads TGTGCCAGTAGCCGGGGGGGCAGTTCAGGCGAGCAGTACTTC. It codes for CASSRGGSSGEQYF. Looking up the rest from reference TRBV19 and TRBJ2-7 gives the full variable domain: DGGITQSPKYLFRKEGQNVTLSCEQNLNHDAMYWYRQDPGQGLRLIYYSQIVNDFQKGDIAEGYSVSREKKESFPLTVTSAQKNPTAFYLCASSRGGSSGEQYFGPGTRLTVT.

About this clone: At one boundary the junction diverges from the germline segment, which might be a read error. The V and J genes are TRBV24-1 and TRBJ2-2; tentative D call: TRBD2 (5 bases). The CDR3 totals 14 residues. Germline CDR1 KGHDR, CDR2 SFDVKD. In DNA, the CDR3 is TGTGCCAGCCAGCCGGGGTGGAACGCCGGGGAGCTGTTTTTT. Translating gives CASQPGWNAGELFF.

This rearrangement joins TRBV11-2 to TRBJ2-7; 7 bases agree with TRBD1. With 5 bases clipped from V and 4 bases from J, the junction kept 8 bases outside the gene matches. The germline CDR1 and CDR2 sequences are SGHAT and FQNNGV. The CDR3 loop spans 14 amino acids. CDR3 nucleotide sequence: TGTGCCAGCAGCGCCCGGGACAGCGATTACGAGCAGTACTTC. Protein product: CASSARDSDYEQYF. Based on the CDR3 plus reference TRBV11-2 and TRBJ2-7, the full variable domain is EAGVAQSPRYKIIEKRQSVAFWCNPISGHATLYWYQQILGQGPKLLIQFQNNGVVDDSQLPKDRFSAERLKGVDSTLKIQPAKLEDSAVYLCASSARDSDYEQYFGPGTRLTVT.

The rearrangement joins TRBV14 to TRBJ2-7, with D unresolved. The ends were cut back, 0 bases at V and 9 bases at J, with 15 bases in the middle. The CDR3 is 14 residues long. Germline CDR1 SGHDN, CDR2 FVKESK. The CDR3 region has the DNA TGTGCCAGCAGCCAAGAACCTATTCTACGTGGGCAGTACTTC. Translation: CASSQEPILRGQYF.

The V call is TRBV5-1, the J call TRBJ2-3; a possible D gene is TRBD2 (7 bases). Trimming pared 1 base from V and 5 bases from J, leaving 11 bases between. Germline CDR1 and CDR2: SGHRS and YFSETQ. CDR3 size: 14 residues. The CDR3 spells CASSLRGGGDTQYF. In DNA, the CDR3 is TGCGCCAGCAGCTTGAGGGGGGGAGGAGATACGCAGTATTTT.

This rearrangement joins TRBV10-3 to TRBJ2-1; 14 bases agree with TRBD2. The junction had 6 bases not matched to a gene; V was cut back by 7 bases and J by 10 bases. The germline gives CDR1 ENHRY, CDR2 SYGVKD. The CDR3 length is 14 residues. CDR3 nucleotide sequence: TGTGCCATCAATAGACTAGCGGGAGGGGGGGAGCAGTTCTTC. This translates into CAINRLAGGGEQFF.

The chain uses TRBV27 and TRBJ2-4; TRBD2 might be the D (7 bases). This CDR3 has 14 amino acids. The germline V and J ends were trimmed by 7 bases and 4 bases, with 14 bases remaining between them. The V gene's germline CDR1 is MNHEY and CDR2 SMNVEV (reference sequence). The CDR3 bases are TGTGCCAGCAAGTCCGGGGGGCCGAAAAACATTCAGTACTTC. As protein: CASKSGGPKNIQYF.

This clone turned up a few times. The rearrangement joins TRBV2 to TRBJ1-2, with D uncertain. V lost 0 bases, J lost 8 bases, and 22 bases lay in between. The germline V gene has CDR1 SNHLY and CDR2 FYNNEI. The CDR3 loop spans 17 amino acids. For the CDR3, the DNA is TGTGCCAGCAGTGAAGCGCTCTTGAGGGTTTCCCCCAGGGGCTACACCTTC. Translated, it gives CASSEALLRVSPRGYTF.

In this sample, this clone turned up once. CDR3 in amino acids: CASRGQGPGQYF. In DNA form, the CDR3 reads TGTGCCAGCAGGGGGCAGGGTCCTGGGCAGTATTTT. The chain couples TRBV2 to TRBJ2-3; perhaps TRBD1 as D (5 bases). The V gene's germline CDR1 is SNHLY and CDR2 FYNNEI. The CDR3 loop spans 12 amino acids. V was pared by 6 bases and J by 11 bases, with 15 bases between.

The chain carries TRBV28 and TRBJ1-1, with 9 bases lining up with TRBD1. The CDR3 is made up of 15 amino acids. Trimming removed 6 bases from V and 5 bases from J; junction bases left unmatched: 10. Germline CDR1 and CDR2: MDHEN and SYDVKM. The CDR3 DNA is TGTGCCAGCAGAGGAGCACAGGGGGCCAGAACTGAAGCTTTCTTT. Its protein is CASRGAQGARTEAFF.

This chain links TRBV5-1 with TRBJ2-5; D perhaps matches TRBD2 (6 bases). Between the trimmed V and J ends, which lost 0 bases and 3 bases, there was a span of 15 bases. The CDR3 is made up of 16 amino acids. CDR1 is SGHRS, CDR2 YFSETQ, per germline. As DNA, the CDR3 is TGCGCCAGCAGCTTGGCCAAGCTAGCGCTGGAAGAGACCCAGTACTTC. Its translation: CASSLAKLALEETQYF.

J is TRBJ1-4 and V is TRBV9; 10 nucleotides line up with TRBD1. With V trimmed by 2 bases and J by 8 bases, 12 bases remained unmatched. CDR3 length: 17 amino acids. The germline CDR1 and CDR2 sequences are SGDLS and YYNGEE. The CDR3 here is CASSVTGQGFSSEKLFF. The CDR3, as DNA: TGTGCCAGCAGCGTTACGGGACAGGGGTTCTCTAGCGAAAAACTGTTTTTT.

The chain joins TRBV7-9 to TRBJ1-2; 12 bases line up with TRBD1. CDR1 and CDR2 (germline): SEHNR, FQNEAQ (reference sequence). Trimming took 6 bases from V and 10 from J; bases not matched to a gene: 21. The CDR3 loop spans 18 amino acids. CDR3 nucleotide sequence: TGTGCCAGCAGAGAGCGTCTGGGACAGGGGGCTGGGGACCAATTCTACACCTTC. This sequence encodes CASRERLGQGAGDQFYTF.

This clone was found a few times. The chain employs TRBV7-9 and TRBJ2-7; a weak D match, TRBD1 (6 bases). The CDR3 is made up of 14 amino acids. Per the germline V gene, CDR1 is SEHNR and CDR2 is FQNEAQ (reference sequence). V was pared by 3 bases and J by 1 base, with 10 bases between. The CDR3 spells CASSFRGGSYEQYF. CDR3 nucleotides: TGTGCCAGCAGCTTTCGAGGGGGTTCCTACGAGCAGTACTTC.